This T cell receptor (beta chain) was sequenced in a study of shared clonotypes between healthy human individuals. The study's findings and limits: Naive subsets typically showed greater estimated richness than memory subsets.

A deep-level run was used for the assay. The table came from immunoSEQ multiplex PCR; TCRdb's copy has only in-frame clones and leaves some out. The table records more than 2 million clones, 90% to 97% of them present only once. As for this clone: Its antigen is not identified.

The germline V gene has CDR1 SQVTM and CDR2 ANQGSEA. This CDR3 contains 15 residues. After removal of 6 bases from V and 6 bases from J, the junction contained 10 bases not matched to a gene. The sample taken for sequencing was naive CD4+ T cells sorted from blood. Regarding subset: CD45RA+ positively selected. This rearrangement joins TRBV29-1 to TRBJ2-2; TRBD1 matches 10 bases. The TCR was taken from a man in his late teens or twenties in good health. Here the CDR3 reads CSVSSGTGDSGELFF. For the CDR3, the DNA is TGCAGCGTCTCTTCCGGGACAGGGGATTCCGGGGAGCTGTTTTTT.